Below are 8 T cell receptor beta chains sequenced from a single sample in a study of a mutant IDH1 vaccine in newly diagnosed glioma. For these receptors, no antigen is known. Time point here: week 35, safety follow-up. In the vaccine, a single dose held 300 ug of the mutant IDH1 20-mer peptide, along with topical imiquimod. Sequencing used immunoSEQ multiplex PCR; TCRdb keeps in-frame clones, though not all of them. The table includes roughly 40,000 clones, about 80% detected once. The source material was PBMCs, sampled from a glioma patient whose treatment included an IDH1 peptide vaccine. The receptors shown here come from a woman in her forties or fifties with glioma.

This clone showed up just once. The CDR3 protein is CASSVGAAGSQPQHF. The CDR3 DNA is TGTGCCAGCAGCGTAGGGGCGGCCGGAAGTCAGCCCCAGCATTTT. The J gene is TRBJ1-5, the V gene TRBV9; D not certain. Deletions cut 0 bases from V and 6 bases from J, with 13 bases between. This CDR3 is 15 amino acids long. In germline, CDR1 is SGDLS, CDR2 YYNGEE.

This clone was recorded once. V and J are TRBV2 and TRBJ2-7; D might be TRBD2 (7 bases). Trimming shortened V by 0 bases and J by 0 bases, and 15 bases separated the two germline ends. This CDR3 has 17 amino acids. The germline V gene has CDR1 SNHLY and CDR2 FYNNEI. DNA for the CDR3: TGTGCCAGCAGTGAAGCGGGAGGCGGGGGCCTCTCCTACGAGCAGTACTTC. This sequence encodes CASSEAGGGGLSYEQYF.

The V and J genes are TRBV2 and TRBJ1-3, with 9 positions matching TRBD1. Germline CDR1 SNHLY, CDR2 FYNNEI. The CDR3 runs to 15 residues. Unmatched junction bases numbered 8, after V lost 9 bases and J lost 2 bases. CDR3 bases: TGTGCCAGTCACTTTCGGGACAGGGCTGGAAACACCATATATTTT. This sequence encodes CASHFRDRAGNTIYF.

This chain joins TRBV7-2 and TRBJ1-2, with TRBD1 matching over 11 bases. Per the germline V gene, CDR1 is SGHTA and CDR2 is FQGNSA. The CDR3 covers 14 residues. V gave up 3 bases and J gave up 8 bases; unmatched junction bases: 5. CDR3 in DNA: TGTGCCAGCAGCTTGGACAGGGGGCGGAAGGGCTACACCTTC. Protein product: CASSLDRGRKGYTF.

This clone appeared once. The J gene is TRBJ2-7, the V gene TRBV4-1, with 8 bases lining up with TRBD2. The germline gives CDR1 MGHRA, CDR2 YSYEKL. The V segment lost 1 base and the J segment 3 bases; nucleotides outside the gene matches: 11. CDR3 length: 17 residues. Here the CDR3 DNA reads TGCGCCAGCAGCCAAGTGGGAGGAGCGGGGGCCGTCTACGAGCAGTACTTC. This gives the protein CASSQVGGAGAVYEQYF.

V usage is TRBV19 and J usage is TRBJ1-5, with D tentatively TRBD1 (5 bases). In germline, CDR1 is LNHDA, CDR2 SQIVND (reference sequence). The CDR3 is 14 amino acids. Between the trimmed V and J ends, which lost 1 base and 9 bases, there was a span of 13 bases. The CDR3 protein is CASSIAQGKWPQHF. The CDR3 bases are TGTGCCAGTAGTATAGCGCAGGGCAAATGGCCCCAGCATTTT.

This clone was seen more than once but under ten times. The chain uses TRBV4-1 and TRBJ1-1; TRBD1 might be the D (5 bases). The CDR3 contains 16 residues. Trimming removed 0 bases at V and 2 bases at J, with 13 bases between. The germline V gene encodes CDR1 MGHRA and CDR2 YSYEKL. Written as DNA, the CDR3 is TGCGCCAGCAGCCAAGATAAGGCAGGGATTAACACTGAAGCTTTCTTT. This sequence encodes CASSQDKAGINTEAFF.

The V call is TRBV6-6, the J call TRBJ2-4; D is unclear. Germline values: CDR1 MNHNY, CDR2 SVGAGI (reference sequence). V was cut by 3 bases and J by 5 bases, with 5 bases left in between. The CDR3 contains 12 residues. CDR3 in DNA: TGTGCCAGCAGTTATTACGAAAACATTCAGTACTTC. Protein sequence: CASSYYENIQYF.